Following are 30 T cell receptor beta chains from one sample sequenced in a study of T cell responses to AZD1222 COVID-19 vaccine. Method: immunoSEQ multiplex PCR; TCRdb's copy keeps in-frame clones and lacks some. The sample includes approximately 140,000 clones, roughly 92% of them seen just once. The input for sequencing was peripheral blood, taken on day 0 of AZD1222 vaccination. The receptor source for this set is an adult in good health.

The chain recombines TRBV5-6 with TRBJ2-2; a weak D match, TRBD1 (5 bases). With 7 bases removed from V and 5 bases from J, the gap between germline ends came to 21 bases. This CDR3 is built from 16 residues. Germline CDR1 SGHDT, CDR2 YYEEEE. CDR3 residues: CASHFMGQGKTGELFF. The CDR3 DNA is TGTGCCAGCCACTTTATGGGGCAGGGTAAGACCGGGGAGCTGTTTTTT. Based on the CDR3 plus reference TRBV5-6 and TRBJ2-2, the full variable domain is DAGVTQSPTHLIKTRGQQVTLRCSPKSGHDTVSWYQQALGQGPQFIFQYYEEEERQRGNFPDRFSGHQFPNYSSELNVNALLLGDSALYLCASHFMGQGKTGELFFGEGSRLTVL.

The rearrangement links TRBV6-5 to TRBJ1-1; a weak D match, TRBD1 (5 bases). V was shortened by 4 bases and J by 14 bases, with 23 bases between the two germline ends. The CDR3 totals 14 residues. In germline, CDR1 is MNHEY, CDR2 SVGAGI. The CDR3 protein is CASSLWGGAQGYFF. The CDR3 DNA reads TGTGCCAGCAGTTTGTGGGGGGGAGCCCAAGGATACTTCTTT.

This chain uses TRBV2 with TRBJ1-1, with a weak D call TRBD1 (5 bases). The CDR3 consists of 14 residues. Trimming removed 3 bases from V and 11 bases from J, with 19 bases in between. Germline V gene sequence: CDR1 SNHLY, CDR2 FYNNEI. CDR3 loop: CASSDPAGRVRAFF. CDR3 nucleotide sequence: TGTGCCAGCAGTGATCCGGCAGGGAGGGTGCGGGCTTTCTTT.

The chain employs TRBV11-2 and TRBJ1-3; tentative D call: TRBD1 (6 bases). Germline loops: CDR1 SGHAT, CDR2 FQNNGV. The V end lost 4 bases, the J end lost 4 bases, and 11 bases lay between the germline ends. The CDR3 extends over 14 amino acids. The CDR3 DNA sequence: TGTGCCAGCAGCTATGGGACATTCGGAAACACCATATATTTT. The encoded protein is CASSYGTFGNTIYF.

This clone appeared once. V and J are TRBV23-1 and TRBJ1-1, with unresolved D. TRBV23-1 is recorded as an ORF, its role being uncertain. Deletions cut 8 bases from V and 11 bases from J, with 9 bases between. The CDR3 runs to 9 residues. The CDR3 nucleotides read TGCGCCAGCTCTTCGGACGCTTTCTTT. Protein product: CASSSDAFF.

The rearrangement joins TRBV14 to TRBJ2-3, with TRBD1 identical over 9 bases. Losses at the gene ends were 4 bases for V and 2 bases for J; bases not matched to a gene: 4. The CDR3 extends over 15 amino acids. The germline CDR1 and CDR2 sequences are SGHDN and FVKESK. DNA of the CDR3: TGTGCCAGCAGCCTGACAGGGGGGGACACAGATACGCAGTATTTT. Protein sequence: CASSLTGGDTDTQYF.

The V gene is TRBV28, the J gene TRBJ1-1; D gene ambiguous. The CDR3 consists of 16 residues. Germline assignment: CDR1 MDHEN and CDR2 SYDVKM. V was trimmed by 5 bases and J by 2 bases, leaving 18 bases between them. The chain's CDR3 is CASSPPPGLINTEAFF. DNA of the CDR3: TGTGCCAGCAGTCCTCCCCCTGGACTTATAAACACTGAAGCTTTCTTT. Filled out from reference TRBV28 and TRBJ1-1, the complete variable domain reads DVKVTQSSRYLVKRTGEKVFLECVQDMDHENMFWYRQDPGLGLRLIYFSYDVKMKEKGDIPEGYSVSREKKERFSLILESASTNQTSMYLCASSPPPGLINTEAFFGQGTRLTVV.

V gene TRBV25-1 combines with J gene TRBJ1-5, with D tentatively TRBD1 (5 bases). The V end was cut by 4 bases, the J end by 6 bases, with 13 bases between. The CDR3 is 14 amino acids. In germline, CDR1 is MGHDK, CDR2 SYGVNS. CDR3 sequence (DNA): TGTGCCAGCAGTGGCCTCGGGGCCGGTCAGCCCCAGCATTTT. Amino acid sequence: CASSGLGAGQPQHF.

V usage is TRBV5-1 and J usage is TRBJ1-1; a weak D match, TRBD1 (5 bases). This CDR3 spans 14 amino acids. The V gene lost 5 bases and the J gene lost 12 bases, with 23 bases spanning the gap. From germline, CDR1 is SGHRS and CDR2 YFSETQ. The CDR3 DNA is TGCGCCAGCAGACGGACCGGGACCATAGCTCATACTTTCTTT. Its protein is CASRRTGTIAHTFF.

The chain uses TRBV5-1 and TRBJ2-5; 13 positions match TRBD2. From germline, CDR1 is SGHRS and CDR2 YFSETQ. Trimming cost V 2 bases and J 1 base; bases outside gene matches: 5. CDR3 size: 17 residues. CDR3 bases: TGCGCCAGCAGCTTCGTGGGACTAGCGGGATCCCAAGAGACCCAGTACTTC. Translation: CASSFVGLAGSQETQYF.

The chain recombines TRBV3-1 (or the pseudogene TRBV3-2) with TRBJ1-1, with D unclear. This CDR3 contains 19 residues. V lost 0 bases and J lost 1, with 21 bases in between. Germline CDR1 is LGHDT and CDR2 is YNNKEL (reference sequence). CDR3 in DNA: TGTGCCAGCAGCCAAGATCGGACGAGGACGCCCCAATCGAACACTGAAGCTTTCTTT. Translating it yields CASSQDRTRTPQSNTEAFF.

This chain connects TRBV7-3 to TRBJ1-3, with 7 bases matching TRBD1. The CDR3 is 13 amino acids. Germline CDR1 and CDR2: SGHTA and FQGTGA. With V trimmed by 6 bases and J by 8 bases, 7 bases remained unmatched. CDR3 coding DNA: TGTGCCAGCAGTCCGAACAGGGGAGACACCATATATTTT. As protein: CASSPNRGDTIYF.

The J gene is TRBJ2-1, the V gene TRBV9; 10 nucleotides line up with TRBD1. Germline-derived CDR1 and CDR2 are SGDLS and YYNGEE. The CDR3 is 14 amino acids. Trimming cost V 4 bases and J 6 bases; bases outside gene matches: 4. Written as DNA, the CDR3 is TGTGCCAGCAGCTCTCGGACAGGGGGCAATGAGCAGTTCTTC. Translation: CASSSRTGGNEQFF.

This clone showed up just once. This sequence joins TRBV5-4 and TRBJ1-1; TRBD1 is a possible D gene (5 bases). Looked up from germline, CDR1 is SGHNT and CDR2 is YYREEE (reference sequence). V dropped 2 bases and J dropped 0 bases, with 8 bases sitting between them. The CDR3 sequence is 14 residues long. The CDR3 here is CASSFEQVNTEAFF. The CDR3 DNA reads TGTGCCAGCAGCTTCGAACAGGTGAACACTGAAGCTTTCTTT.

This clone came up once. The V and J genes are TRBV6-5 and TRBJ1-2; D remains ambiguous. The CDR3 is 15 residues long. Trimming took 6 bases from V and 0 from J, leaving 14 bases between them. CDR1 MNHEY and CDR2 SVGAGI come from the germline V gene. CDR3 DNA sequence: TGTGCCAGCAGATCCACTCCTTTAGCTAACTATGGCTACACCTTC. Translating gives CASRSTPLANYGYTF.

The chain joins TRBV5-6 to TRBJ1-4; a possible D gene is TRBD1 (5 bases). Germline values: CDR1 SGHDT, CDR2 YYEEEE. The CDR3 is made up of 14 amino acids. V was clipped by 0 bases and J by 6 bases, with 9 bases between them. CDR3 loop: CASSLGQGYEKLFF. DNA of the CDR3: TGTGCCAGCAGCTTGGGGCAGGGCTATGAAAAACTGTTTTTT. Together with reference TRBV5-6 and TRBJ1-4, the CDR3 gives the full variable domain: DAGVTQSPTHLIKTRGQQVTLRCSPKSGHDTVSWYQQALGQGPQFIFQYYEEEERQRGNFPDRFSGHQFPNYSSELNVNALLLGDSALYLCASSLGQGYEKLFFGSGTQLSVL.

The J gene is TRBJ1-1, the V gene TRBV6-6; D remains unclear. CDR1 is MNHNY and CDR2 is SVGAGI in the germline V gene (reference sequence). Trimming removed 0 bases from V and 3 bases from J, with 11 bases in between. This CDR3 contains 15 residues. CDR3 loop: CASSYSGKRDTEAFF. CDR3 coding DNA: TGTGCCAGCAGTTACTCGGGGAAAAGGGACACTGAAGCTTTCTTT.

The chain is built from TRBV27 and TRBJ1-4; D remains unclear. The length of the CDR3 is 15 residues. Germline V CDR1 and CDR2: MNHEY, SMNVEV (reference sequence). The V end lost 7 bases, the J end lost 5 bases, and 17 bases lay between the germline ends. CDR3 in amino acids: CASINPPVGNEKLFF. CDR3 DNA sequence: TGTGCCAGCATCAACCCCCCGGTGGGGAATGAAAAACTGTTTTTT.

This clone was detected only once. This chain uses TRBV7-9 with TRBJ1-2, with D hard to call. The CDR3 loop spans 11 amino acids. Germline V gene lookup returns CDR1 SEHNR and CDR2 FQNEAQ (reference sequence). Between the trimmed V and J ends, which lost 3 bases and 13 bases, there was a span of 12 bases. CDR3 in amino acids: CASSFGPGFTF. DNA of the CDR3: TGTGCCAGCAGCTTCGGTCCCGGTTTCACCTTC.

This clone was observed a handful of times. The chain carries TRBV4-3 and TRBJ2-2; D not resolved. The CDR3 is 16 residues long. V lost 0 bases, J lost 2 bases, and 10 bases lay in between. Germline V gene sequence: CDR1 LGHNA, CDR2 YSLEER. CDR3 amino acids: CASSQEAPSNTGELFF. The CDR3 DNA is TGCGCCAGCAGCCAAGAGGCCCCTAGTAACACCGGGGAGCTGTTTTTT.

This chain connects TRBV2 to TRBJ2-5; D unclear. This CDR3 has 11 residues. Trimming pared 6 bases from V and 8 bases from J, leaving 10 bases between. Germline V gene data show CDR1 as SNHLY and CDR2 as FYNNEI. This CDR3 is CASRKSLTQYF. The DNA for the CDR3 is TGTGCCAGCAGGAAGAGCCTAACCCAGTACTTC.

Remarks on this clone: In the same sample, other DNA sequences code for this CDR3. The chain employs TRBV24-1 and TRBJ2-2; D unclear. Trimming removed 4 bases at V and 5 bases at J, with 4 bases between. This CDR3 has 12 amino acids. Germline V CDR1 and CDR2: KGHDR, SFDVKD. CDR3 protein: CATSDLTGELFF. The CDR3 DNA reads TGTGCCACCAGTGACTTGACCGGGGAGCTGTTTTTT.

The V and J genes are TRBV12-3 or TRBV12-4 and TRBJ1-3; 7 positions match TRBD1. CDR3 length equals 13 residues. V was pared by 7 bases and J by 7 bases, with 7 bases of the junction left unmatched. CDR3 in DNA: TGTGCCAGCACCTTCCAGGGGGGGAACACCATATATTTT. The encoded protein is CASTFQGGNTIYF.

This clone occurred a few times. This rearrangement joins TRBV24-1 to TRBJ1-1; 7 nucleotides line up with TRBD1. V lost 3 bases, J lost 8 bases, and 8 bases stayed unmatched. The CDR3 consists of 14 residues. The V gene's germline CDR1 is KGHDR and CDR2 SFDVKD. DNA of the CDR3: TGTGCCACCAGTGATGATACAGGGGTAGGAGAAGCTTTCTTT. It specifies CATSDDTGVGEAFF.

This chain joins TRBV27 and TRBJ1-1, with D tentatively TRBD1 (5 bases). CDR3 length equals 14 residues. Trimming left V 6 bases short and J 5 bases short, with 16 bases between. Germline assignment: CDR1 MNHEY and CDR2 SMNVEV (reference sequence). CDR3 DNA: TGTGCCAGCAGCCTGGGGGGATTGAGGACTGAAGCTTTCTTT. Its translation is CASSLGGLRTEAFF.

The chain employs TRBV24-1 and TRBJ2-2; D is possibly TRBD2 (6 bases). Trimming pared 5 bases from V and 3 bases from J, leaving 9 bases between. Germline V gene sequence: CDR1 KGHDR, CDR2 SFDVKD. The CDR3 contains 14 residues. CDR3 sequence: CATSVGDYTGELFF. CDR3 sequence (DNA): TGTGCCACCAGTGTAGGGGACTACACCGGGGAGCTGTTTTTT.

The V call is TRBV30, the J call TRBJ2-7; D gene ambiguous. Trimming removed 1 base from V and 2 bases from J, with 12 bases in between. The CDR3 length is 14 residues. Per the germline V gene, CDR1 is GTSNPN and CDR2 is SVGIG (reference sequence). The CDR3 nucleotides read TGTGCCTGGAGTGGATCCCAGGTGACCTACGAGCAGTACTTC. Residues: CAWSGSQVTYEQYF.

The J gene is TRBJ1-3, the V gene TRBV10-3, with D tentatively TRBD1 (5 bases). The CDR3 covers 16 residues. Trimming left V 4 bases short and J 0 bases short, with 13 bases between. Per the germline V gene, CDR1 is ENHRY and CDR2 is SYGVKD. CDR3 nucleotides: TGTGCCATCAGTGGGGGCCTTCAAACCTCTGGAAACACCATATATTTT. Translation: CAISGGLQTSGNTIYF.

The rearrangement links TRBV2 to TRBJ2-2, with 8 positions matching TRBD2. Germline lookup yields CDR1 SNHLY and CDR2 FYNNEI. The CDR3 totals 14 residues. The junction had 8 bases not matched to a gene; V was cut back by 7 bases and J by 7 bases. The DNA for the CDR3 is TGTGCCAGCACCCGGGGGGGGCCTAACGGGGAGCTGTTTTTT. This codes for CASTRGGPNGELFF. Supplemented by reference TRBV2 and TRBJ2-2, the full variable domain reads EPEVTQTPSHQVTQMGQEVILRCVPISNHLYFYWYRQILGQKVEFLVSFYNNEISEKSEIFDDQFSVERPDGSNFTLKIRSTKLEDSAMYFCASTRGGPNGELFFGEGSRLTVL.

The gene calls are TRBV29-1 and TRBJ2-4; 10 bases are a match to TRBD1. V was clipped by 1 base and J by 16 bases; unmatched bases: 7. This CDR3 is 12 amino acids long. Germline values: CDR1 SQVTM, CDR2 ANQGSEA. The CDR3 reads CSVEVPGTGVYF. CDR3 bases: TGCAGCGTTGAAGTCCCCGGGACAGGGGTTTACTTC.